This T cell receptor (beta chain) came from a study of cytomegalovirus exposure and HLA in healthy donors (TCRdb year 2017). Study-wide context: In an earlier analysis of 450 to 750 of the donors, approximately 300 Gb of sequence data and approximately 100 million unique TCR beta sequences from about 190 million T cells were reported. An early release that covered several hundred HLA-typed donors contained approximately 320 gigabases of sequencing data and 75 million to 100 million unique TCR sequences. Of the 300 to 450 genotyped donors, over 80% were placed in the genetic ancestry cluster associated with self-reported Caucasian donors. The study aimed to test whether signatures of past pathogen exposure could be identified by cataloging public T cell receptors. The study profiled the T cell repertoires of hundreds of subjects by immunosequencing and related them to cytomegalovirus serostatus. Along with the approximately 600-subject first cohort, a separate validation cohort of some 130 different subjects was used. To predict cytomegalovirus infection status, the study combined high-throughput TCR immunosequencing, statistical association of individual TCRs with disease status, and machine learning. To study patterns of TCR occurrence, a later analysis re-analyzed previously published TCR beta repertoires from 700 or so donors and added high-resolution HLA genotyping. Rather than drawing on any new phenotypic data, the later analysis identified candidate immune exposures from TCR beta sequences and the way those sequences occurred across donors. In an earlier analysis of more than 550 of the donors, high-throughput TCR beta sequencing was used to judge whether each TCR beta V gene segment behaved as functional or pseudogenic. Donor age, sex, ethnicity and CMV serostatus were compiled together with the repertoire data. A later genetic analysis took genome-wide SNP genotypes for about 65% of the roughly 670 donors and used that subset as a discovery cohort. All discovery cohort repertoires had been generated using a single sequencing platform. Both class I and class II loci were covered by HLA typing, at four-digit resolution. Typing coverage differed by locus: A, B, C, DRB1 and DQB1 were typed in roughly 620-630 donors, DQA1 in 522, DPA1 in nearly 610, and DPB1 in approximately 450. Because of strong linkage in the cohort, a few DR-DQ haplotypes were treated as single units for association and clustering. Among about 410 genotyped donors of the cohort, an average of roughly 230,000 unique TCR beta nucleotide sequences was sequenced per donor, of which roughly 17% were non-productive. The research as a whole found: A later analysis found that HLA-associated TCR beta chains were more clonally expanded and had lower generation probabilities than equally common non-associated chains. Assigning TCR associations to individual alleles was difficult when HLA alleles, especially DR and DQ, strongly co-occurred. Most TCR sequences were observed very rarely across donors, whereas some public TCRs were present in many individuals. The cohort was sequenced for TCR beta chains only, and without alpha or paired-chain data the features that could be detected were limited. The sequencing pipeline was judged likely to have produced a cluster of highly shared sequence variants as a technical artifact. In a later genetic analysis, a missense DCLRE1C variant was associated with V-gene and J-gene trimming of TCR beta chains, and the association was replicated in an independent cohort. According to a later analysis, parvovirus B19, influenza, CMV and Epstein-Barr virus appeared linked to several top co-occurrence clusters. Because HLA typing was unavailable for some donors at each locus, only the typed subset was used in association tests. Roughly uniform sequencing depth across donors was assumed in presence/absence analyses, although this assumption may not hold. A few of the identified cytomegalovirus-associated TCR beta chains were confirmed in vitro to be specific for cytomegalovirus antigens. The study listed approximately 150 TCR beta chains as associated with cytomegalovirus. A further reported finding was that TCR beta sequences accurately predicted the HLA-A and HLA-B alleles for most subjects in the first cohort. Specific HLA alleles were associated with 16,951 TCR beta sequences at a false discovery rate of 0.05 in a later analysis. According to a later analysis, most CMV-associated TCR beta chains appeared to be HLA-restricted, and the HLA associations seemed to be driven largely by CMV exposure. The only immune exposure information available for the cohort was CMV serostatus. Because counts were too low, 15 to 20 rarely observed V segments, including chromosome 9 orphons, were excluded from the earlier analysis of 587 of the donors. The authors suggested that the approach could potentially be generalized to other disease states and immunological phenotypes. In a later analysis, the rate of TCR association differed among HLA loci, with DRB1 alleles having the most associated TCRs and HLA-C alleles having the fewest. Some IMGT-functional V segments, including TRBV6-2 and TRBV6-3, could not be told apart with the 87-base-pair reads, so those segments were excluded. An earlier analysis of approximately 590 of the donors showed that most TCR beta V segments appeared in productive rearrangements either about 87% or about 30% of the time, which broadly matched IMGT annotations. Linkage disequilibrium might explain the correlated functional status among segregating V segments, but an unknown experimental factor could not be excluded. According to a later genetic analysis, donors in an Asian-associated ancestry cluster had fewer N-insertions in productive TCRs than the roughly 670-donor mean. In both the original and validation cohorts, the classifier was reported to diagnose cytomegalovirus status with high specificity and sensitivity.

Libraries were built with the immunoSEQ multiplex PCR assay. The multiplex PCR relied on a mix of 60 forward primers for TCR Vbeta segments and 13 reverse primers for TCR Jbeta segments. Amplification of the CDR3 region of rearranged TCR beta genes was performed with a multiplex PCR assay on genomic DNA. The Illumina HiSeq System was used to sequence the amplified TCR beta libraries as 87-base-pair reads. On the authors' methods: A later analysis counted around 72 million unique TCR beta chains across the 650 to 800 repertoires, and around 9.9 million of these chains were shared by at least two donors. Raw reads were error-corrected and collapsed into unique sequences with a nearest-neighbor algorithm that merged closely related sequences to remove PCR and sequencing errors. CDR3 sequences were aligned to IMGT reference sequences to assign V, D and J gene segments. Each retained sequence needed at least a six-nucleotide match to both a V gene segment and a J gene segment. A rearrangement counted as productive if the CDR3 had no stop codons and remained in frame with V and J, and every other rearrangement counted as non-productive. Following IMGT convention, CDR3 was defined as the stretch from the second conserved V-encoded cysteine to the conserved J-encoded phenylalanine. The earlier analysis of about 590 of the donors excluded sequences that lacked an unambiguous match to a single V gene segment. An earlier analysis of 587 of the donors classified V segments as functional when productive rearrangements were above 56.7% and as segregating when the standard deviation between donors was above 5%. A statistical classification framework was developed to diagnose cytomegalovirus status using the catalog of TCR beta chain sequences. A later analysis assigned V and J genes by comparing TCR nucleotide sequences with IMGT/GENE-DB human TR gene sequences. In a later analysis, CDR3 sequences and most-parsimonious VDJ recombination scenarios were assigned using the TCRdist pipeline. A later analysis defined each TCR beta chain by its CDR3 amino acid sequence plus V-gene family, and excluded reads lacking a unique V-gene family. In a later analysis, 450 to 600 highly shared, low-generation-probability nucleotide sequences were removed to address suspected cross-contamination and a sequencing artifact. In a later analysis, a clonal expansion index was calculated for each public chain from normalized within-repertoire ranks of inferred template counts. In a later analysis, generation probabilities were computed with a VDJ recombination model fitted to out-of-frame rearrangements, and the resulting probabilities were checked against IGoR. In a later analysis, TCR-TCR, TCR-HLA and TCR-CMV co-occurrence was scored with hypergeometric tests, and a repertoire-size bias correction was applied to TCR pairs. To estimate false discovery rates, a later analysis permuted the HLA or CMV assignments 20 times. In a later analysis, co-occurring TCRs were grouped using DBSCAN, and TCRdist sequence similarity was added for clustering within HLA-allele-positive subsets. Repertoires with fewer than 30,000 or more than 120,000 public chains, plus five repertoires with anomalous nucleotide sharing, were excluded from co-occurrence clustering. In TCRdb, the immuneACCESS table is reduced to in-frame sequences with V and J assigned. These tables do not hold every clone; where another copy was compared, an unresolved V gene accounts for under half, and the others remain unexplained. The V and J calls and clone size are taken from that table; D and trimming were inferred from the DNA. Counted in this sample were about 120,000 clones; about 10% of them appeared once. Just over 4.5% of the sample comes from the top ten.

Counted from cysteine to phenylalanine, this CDR3 has 18 amino acids. Solely the CDR3 DNA is kept, with 54 bases framed from the first base. For this chain, trimming is 0 bases at the V end and 4 bases at the J end, and the number of junction bases without a gene match is 6. The germline V gene gives CDR1 as MGHRA and CDR2 as YSYEKL. The cohort consisted of approximately 670 healthy bone marrow donors. All cohort members were sampled while nominally healthy, although unrecorded immune exposures were likely present. The donor was CMV seropositive and was included in the group of approximately 300 seropositive cohort members. Each donor provided a peripheral blood sample, and peripheral blood mononuclear cells were used for TCR beta sequencing. Genomic DNA was extracted from the blood cell samples with the Qiagen DNeasy Blood Extraction Kit. This clone was found a few times. The antigen it binds to is not known. There are no base qualities to consult, and no much larger clone falls within one base.

This sequence was found in a woman in her late teens or twenties in good health and CMV-seropositive. The chain is encoded by TRBV4-1 joined to TRBJ2-5; the junction holds 15 bases that match TRBD2. The sequenced material came from PBMCs. Here the CDR3 is given as CASSQEGLAGGPRETQYF. The nucleotides are TGCGCCAGCAGCCAAGAAGGACTAGCGGGAGGGCCGCGAGAGACCCAGTACTTC.